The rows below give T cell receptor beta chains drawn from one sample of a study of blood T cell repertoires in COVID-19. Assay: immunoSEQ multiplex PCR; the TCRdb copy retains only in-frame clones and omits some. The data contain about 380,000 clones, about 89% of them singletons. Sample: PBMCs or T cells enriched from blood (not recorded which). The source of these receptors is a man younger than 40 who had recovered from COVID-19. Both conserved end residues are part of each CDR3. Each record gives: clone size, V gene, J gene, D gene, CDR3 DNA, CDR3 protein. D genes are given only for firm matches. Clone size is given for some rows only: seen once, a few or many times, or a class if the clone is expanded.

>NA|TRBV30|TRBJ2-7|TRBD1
TGTGCCTGGAGTGACGGACAGGGGGCGGACGAGCAGTACTTC
CAWSDGQGADEQYF
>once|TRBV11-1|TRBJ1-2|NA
TGTGCCAGCAGCCCCGGGGGCTATGGCTACACCTTC
CASSPGGYGYTF
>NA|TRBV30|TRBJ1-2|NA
TGTGCCTGGAGTGTTAATACTAACTATGGCTACACCTTC
CAWSVNTNYGYTF
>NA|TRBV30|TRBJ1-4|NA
TGTGCCTGGAGTTCCGGAGGCGAAAAACTGTTTTTT
CAWSSGGEKLFF
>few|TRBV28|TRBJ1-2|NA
TGTGCCAGCAGTTCAGACTATGGCTACACCTTC
CASSSDYGYTF
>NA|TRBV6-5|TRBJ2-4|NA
TGTGCCAGCAGTTCTCTAACCCTTGCCAAAAACATTCAGTACTTC
CASSSLTLAKNIQYF
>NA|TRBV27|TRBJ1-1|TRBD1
TGTGCCAGCAGTCGGACAGGTTCTTTGGGCACTGAAGCTTTCTTT
CASSRTGSLGTEAFF
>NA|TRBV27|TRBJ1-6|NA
TGTGCCAGCAGGCAGGGTTTCTCACCCCTCCACTTT
CASRQGFSPLHF
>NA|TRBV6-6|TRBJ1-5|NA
TGTGCCAGCATACCCGCGGGGCAGAGCAATCAGCCCCAGCATTTT
CASIPAGQSNQPQHF
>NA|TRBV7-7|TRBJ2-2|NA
TGTGCTAGCAGCCTACAGGGTCCGAACACCGGGGAGCTGTTTTTT
CASSLQGPNTGELFF
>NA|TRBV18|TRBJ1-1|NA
TGTGCCAGCTCACCGATAGGTGGACTTTGGAACACTGAAGCTTTCTTT
CASSPIGGLWNTEAFF
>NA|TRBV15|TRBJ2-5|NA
TGTGCCACCAGCCGGTCCCGGGGGGCCCGTGAGACCCAGTACTTC
CATSRSRGARETQYF
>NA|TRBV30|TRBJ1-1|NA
TGTGCTTGGGGGAGGTCGGGTGAAGCTTTCTTT
CAWGRSGEAFF
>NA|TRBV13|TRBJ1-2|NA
TGTGCCAGCAGCTTAGGCCAACAAAGCTACACCTTC
CASSLGQQSYTF
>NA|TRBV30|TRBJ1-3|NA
TGTGCCTGGAACCCATCGGGGGGAAACACCATATATTTT
CAWNPSGGNTIYF
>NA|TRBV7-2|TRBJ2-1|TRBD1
TGTGCCAGCATACCGGACAGGGTTAGGATTAATGAGCAGTTCTTC
CASIPDRVRINEQFF